This T cell receptor (beta chain) comes out of a study of T cells after yellow fever vaccination. MiXCR, applied by TCRdb to the 5' RACE reads, yields one record per CDR3 protein. This table holds 40,000 to 55,000 distinct CDR3 sequences, 5% to 8.5% found once. CDR1 and CDR2 (germline): SGHTA, FQGNSA. The CDR3 runs 16 residues. V was pared by 5 bases and J by 4 bases, with 10 bases of the junction left unmatched. V gene TRBV7-2 combines with J gene TRBJ2-5, with 10 positions matching TRBD2. The starting material was CD8+ T cells not binding an NS4B(214-222) dextramer, sorted from PBMCs, obtained about 49 days after the first yellow fever vaccination. The receptor was isolated from a man between 18 and 35 years old who received the YFV17D yellow fever vaccine. CDR3 sequence reads: CASSPFSGGALETQYF. The DNA of the CDR3 is TGTGCCAGCAGCCCCTTCAGCGGGGGGGCGTTAGAGACCCAGTACTTC.